Listed below are T cell receptor beta chains from one sample, sequenced in a study of T cell repertoires in cytomegalovirus infection. One entry per CDR3 protein, called by TCRdb with MiXCR from the reads. The table lists more than 400,000 distinct CDR3 sequences, less than 30% of them singletons. Sample: PBMCs. The receptors stem from a human donor in good health (CMV status not recorded). Some clones in this sample may be carry-over from other donors' samples. CDR3s include the opening cysteine and the closing phenylalanine or tryptophan. A D gene is named only where the DNA matches it firmly. Clone size is given for some rows only: seen once, a few or many times, or a class if the clone is expanded.

>TRBJ1-2|.|.|TRBV28
TGTGCCAGCAGTCCGTTGGGCGGCTACACCTTC
CASSPLGGYTF
>TRBJ1-1|.|.|TRBV19
TGTGCCAGTAGTGCGGCCACCGGGGCTATGAACACTGAAGCTTTCTTT
CASSAATGAMNTEAFF
>TRBJ2-5|many|.|TRBV7-2
TGTGCCAGCAGCATTTTTCAGGCAGAGACCCAGTACTTC
CASSIFQAETQYF
>TRBJ2-5|once|.|TRBV19
TGTGCCAGTAGTATAGAACTAGCTAAAGAGACCCAGTACTTC
CASSIELAKETQYF
>TRBJ2-7|few|.|TRBV19
TGTGCCAGTAGTCGATCTCCGGGACTCTCCTACGAGCAGTACTTC
CASSRSPGLSYEQYF
>TRBJ2-6|few|.|TRBV5-4
TGTGCCAGCAGCGCTACAGGACTTGGGGCCAACGTCCTGACTTTC
CASSATGLGANVLTF
>TRBJ1-2|.|.|TRBV18
TGTGCCAGCTCACCTATAGCAGACTATGGCTACACCTTC
CASSPIADYGYTF
>TRBJ1-4|few|.|TRBV7-8
TGTGCCAGCAGCTCCTTAGGAGGATTTGCAACTAATGAAAAACTGTTTTTT
CASSSLGGFATNEKLFF
>TRBJ2-7|few|TRBD2|TRBV4-1
TGTGCCAGCAGCCAAGATCCCCCGGGGGTAGCGGGAGGCACCGACGAGCAGTACTTC
CASSQDPPGVAGGTDEQYF
>TRBJ1-5|.|.|TRBV27
TGTGCCAGCAGTTTAGACAGCCACAATCAGCCCCAGCATTTT
CASSLDSHNQPQHF
>TRBJ2-1|once|.|TRBV29-1
TGCAGCGTTGAAAAGTTCTACAGCAATGAGCAGTTCTTC
CSVEKFYSNEQFF
>TRBJ1-5|.|.|TRBV6-2/TRBV6-3
TGTGCCAGCAGTTACGACCCGGCCGGATTCAATCAGCCCCAGCATTTT
CASSYDPAGFNQPQHF
>TRBJ2-2|few|TRBD1|TRBV11-3
TGTGCCAGCAGCCCGAGGACAGGGGGCGCCGGGGAGCTGTTTTTT
CASSPRTGGAGELFF
>TRBJ1-4|few|.|TRBV15
TGTGCCACCAGCAGTACCCCGGGTCCGGGGGGAAAACTGTTTTTT
CATSSTPGPGGKLFF
>TRBJ2-3|.|.|TRBV19
TGTGCCAGTAGCCCCGGGGTAAGGAGCACAGATACGCAGTATTTT
CASSPGVRSTDTQYF
>TRBJ2-2|few|TRBD1|TRBV7-3
TGTGCCAGCAGCCTGATACCTGGACAGGGAAGGGAGCTGTTTTTT
CASSLIPGQGRELFF
>TRBJ1-2|many|.|TRBV7-2
TGTGCCAGCAGCCTACAACCCGGGACAACCTTTGGCTACACCTTC
CASSLQPGTTFGYTF
>TRBJ2-5|.|.|TRBV12-5
TGTGCTAGTGGTTTGGTAATTGGAAGCGGTGAAGAGACCCAGTACTTC
CASGLVIGSGEETQYF
>TRBJ1-6|few|.|TRBV27
TGTGCCAGCAGTTTACAGGGTCGCAATTCACCCCTCCACTTT
CASSLQGRNSPLHF
>TRBJ2-1|.|TRBD2|TRBV19
TGTGCCAGTAGTACCTTTCCGACGGGGACTAGCGGTTACAATGAGCAGTTCTTC
CASSTFPTGTSGYNEQFF
>TRBJ2-7|.|.|TRBV20-1
TGCAGTGCCCTCGCACCAACCCTGCCCGAGCAGTACTTC
CSALAPTLPEQYF
>TRBJ2-2|.|.|TRBV12-3/TRBV12-4
TGTGCCACCACAAGGGGTAGCACCGGGGAGCTGTTTTTT
CATTRGSTGELFF
>TRBJ1-6|few|TRBD1|TRBV4-1
TGCGCCAGCAGCCACCCGGATCCGGGACAGGGACGCTCCTATAATTCACCCCTCCACTTT
CASSHPDPGQGRSYNSPLHF
>TRBJ2-1|many|.|TRBV7-2
TGTGCCAGCAGCGCAGGGGAATACTACAATGAGCAGTTCTTC
CASSAGEYYNEQFF
>TRBJ1-1|.|.|TRBV11-3
TGTGCCAGCAGCTTTCGGGAGTACACTGAAGCTTTCTTT
CASSFREYTEAFF
>TRBJ1-1|.|.|TRBV30
TGTGCCTGGAACCGGGGGACCCCCTCCGGGTATGAAGCTTTCTTT
CAWNRGTPSGYEAFF
>TRBJ2-1|.|.|TRBV6-5
TGTGCCAGCAGTTCGCCCACTAGCCCCCATGAGCAGTTCTTC
CASSSPTSPHEQFF
>TRBJ2-1|.|.|TRBV6-1
TGTGCCAGCAGTGGGATATCCTACAATGAGCAGTTCTTC
CASSGISYNEQFF
>TRBJ2-5|.|TRBD2|TRBV29-1
TGCAGCGTTGTGGGCGGGAGGGGAGAGACCCAGTACTTC
CSVVGGRGETQYF
>TRBJ2-7|.|.|TRBV7-9
TGTGCCAGCAGCCCATCGACACTAGCCTACGAGCAGTACTTC
CASSPSTLAYEQYF
>TRBJ2-7|.|TRBD2|TRBV30
TGTGCCTGGAGTTGGTTCGGGAGGAGGTTTCCGAAGCAGTACTTC
CAWSWFGRRFPKQYF
>TRBJ2-7|.|TRBD1|TRBV29-1
TGCAGCGTTGACGCCGGACAGGGAACCTACGAGCAGTACTTC
CSVDAGQGTYEQYF
>TRBJ2-7|.|.|TRBV6-5
TGTGCCAGCAGTTACTCGAAACTGGGTATTTACGAGCAGTACTTC
CASSYSKLGIYEQYF
>TRBJ2-7|once|.|TRBV20-1
TGCAGTGCTAGAGCGGAGGGGGGCGAGCAGTACTTC
CSARAEGGEQYF
>TRBJ1-2|.|.|TRBV7-4
TGTGCCAGCAGCGAAAGGATAGGCCCCTATGGCTACACCTTC
CASSERIGPYGYTF